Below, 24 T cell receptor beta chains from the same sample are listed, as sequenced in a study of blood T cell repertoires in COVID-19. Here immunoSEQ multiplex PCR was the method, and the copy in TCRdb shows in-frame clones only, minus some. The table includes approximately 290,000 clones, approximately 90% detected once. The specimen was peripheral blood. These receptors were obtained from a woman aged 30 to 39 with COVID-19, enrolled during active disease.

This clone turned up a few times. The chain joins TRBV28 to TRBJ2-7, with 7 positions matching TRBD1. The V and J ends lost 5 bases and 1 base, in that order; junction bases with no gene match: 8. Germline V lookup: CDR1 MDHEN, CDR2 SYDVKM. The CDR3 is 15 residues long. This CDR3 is CASSAPGQRSYEQYF. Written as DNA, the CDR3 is TGTGCCAGCAGTGCCCCGGGACAGAGGTCCTACGAGCAGTACTTC.

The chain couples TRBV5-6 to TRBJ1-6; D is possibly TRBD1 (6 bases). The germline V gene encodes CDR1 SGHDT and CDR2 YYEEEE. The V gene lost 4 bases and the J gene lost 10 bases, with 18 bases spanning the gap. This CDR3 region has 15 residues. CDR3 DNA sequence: TGTGCCAGCAGCCCGAGGGGGTTTCCCACCTCACCCCTCCACTTT. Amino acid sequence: CASSPRGFPTSPLHF.

The CDR3 loop reads CASSWPNNEQFF. The DNA of the CDR3 is TGTGCCAGCAGCTGGCCCAACAATGAGCAGTTCTTC. The V gene is TRBV5-5, the J gene TRBJ2-1; D unresolved. The germline CDR1 and CDR2 sequences are SGHKS and YYEKEE (reference sequence). This CDR3 region has 12 residues. V was shortened by 3 bases and J by 5 bases, with 6 bases between the two germline ends. The full variable domain, in which reference TRBV5-5 and TRBJ2-1 provide the parts outside the CDR3, is DAGVTQSPTHLIKTRGQQVTLRCSPISGHKSVSWYQQVLGQGPQFIFQYYEKEERGRGNFPDRFSARQFPNYSSELNVNALLLGDSALYLCASSWPNNEQFFGPGTRLTVL.

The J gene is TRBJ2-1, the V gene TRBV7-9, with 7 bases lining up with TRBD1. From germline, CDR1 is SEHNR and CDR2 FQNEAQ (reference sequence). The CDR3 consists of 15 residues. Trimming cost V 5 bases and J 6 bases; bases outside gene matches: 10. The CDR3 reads CASSLPTGSGNEQFF. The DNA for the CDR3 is TGTGCCAGCAGCCTACCGACAGGGTCTGGCAATGAGCAGTTCTTC.

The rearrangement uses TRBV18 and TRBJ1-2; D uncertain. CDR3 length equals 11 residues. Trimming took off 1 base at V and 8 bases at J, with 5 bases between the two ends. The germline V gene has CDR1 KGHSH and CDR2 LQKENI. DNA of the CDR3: TGTGCCAGCTCACCACAAACAGGCTACACCTTC. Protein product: CASSPQTGYTF.

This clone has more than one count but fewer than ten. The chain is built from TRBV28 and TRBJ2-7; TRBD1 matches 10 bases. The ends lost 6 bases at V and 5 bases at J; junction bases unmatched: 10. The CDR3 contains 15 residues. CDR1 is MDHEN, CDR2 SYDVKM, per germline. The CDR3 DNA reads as TGTGCCAGCAGCCTGCCTAGGGACAGGGGCCACGAGCAGTACTTC. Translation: CASSLPRDRGHEQYF.

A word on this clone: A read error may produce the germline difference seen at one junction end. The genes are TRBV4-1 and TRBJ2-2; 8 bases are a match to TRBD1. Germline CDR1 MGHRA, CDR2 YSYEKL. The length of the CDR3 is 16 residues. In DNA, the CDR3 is TGCGCCAGCAGAAACGGACAGGGTGAGAACACCGGGGAGCTATTTTTT. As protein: CASRNGQGENTGELFF.

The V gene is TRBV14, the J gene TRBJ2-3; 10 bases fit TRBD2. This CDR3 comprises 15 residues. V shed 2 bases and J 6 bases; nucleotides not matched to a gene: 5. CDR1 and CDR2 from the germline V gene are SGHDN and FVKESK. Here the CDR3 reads CASSQSLAGFDTQYF. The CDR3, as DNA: TGTGCCAGCAGCCAATCACTAGCGGGATTCGATACGCAGTATTTT.

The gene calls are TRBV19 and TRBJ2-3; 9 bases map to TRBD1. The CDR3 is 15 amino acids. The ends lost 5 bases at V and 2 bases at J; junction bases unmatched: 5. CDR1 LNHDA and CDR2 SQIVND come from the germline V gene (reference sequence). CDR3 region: CASSPTGGYTDTQYF. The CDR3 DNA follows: TGTGCCAGTAGTCCGACAGGGGGTTACACAGATACGCAGTATTTT.

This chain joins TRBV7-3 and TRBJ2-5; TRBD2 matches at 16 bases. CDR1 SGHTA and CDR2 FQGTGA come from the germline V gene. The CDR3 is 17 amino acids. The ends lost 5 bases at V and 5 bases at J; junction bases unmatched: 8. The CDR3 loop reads CASSPGLAGGIKETQYF. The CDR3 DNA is TGTGCCAGCAGCCCGGGACTAGCGGGAGGGATTAAGGAGACCCAGTACTTC.

The CDR3: CASSQSGNTIYF. The CDR3 DNA sequence: TGTGCCAGCAGTCAGTCAGGAAACACCATATATTTT. The rearrangement links TRBV12-3 or TRBV12-4 to TRBJ1-3; D gene unclear. V dropped 5 bases and J dropped 4 bases, with 6 bases sitting between them. This CDR3 is 12 amino acids long.

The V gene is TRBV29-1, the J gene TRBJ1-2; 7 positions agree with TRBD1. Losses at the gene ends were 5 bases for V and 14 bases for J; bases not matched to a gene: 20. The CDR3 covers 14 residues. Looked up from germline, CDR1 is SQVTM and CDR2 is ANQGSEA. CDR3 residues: CSVRQGVSSMASTF. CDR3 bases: TGCAGCGTTCGGCAGGGGGTCTCGTCTATGGCTAGTACCTTC.

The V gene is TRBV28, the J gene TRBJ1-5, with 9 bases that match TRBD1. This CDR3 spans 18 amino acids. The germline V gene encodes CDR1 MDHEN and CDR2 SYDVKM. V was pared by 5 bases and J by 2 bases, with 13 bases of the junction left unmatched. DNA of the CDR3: TGTGCCAGCAGTCCCGGGACAGGGATTCCTTTGGGCAATCAGCCCCAGCATTTT. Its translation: CASSPGTGIPLGNQPQHF.

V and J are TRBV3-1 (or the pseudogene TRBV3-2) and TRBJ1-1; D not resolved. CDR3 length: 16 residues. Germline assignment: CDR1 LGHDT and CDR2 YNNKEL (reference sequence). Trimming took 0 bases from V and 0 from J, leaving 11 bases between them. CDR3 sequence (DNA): TGTGCCAGCAGCCAAGATTGGGCAGACCTGAACACTGAAGCTTTCTTT. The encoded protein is CASSQDWADLNTEAFF.

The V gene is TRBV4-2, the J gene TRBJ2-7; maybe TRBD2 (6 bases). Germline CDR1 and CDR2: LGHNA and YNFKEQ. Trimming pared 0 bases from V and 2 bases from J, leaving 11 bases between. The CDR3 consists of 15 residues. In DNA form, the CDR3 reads TGTGCCAGCAGCCAAGAAGGGCGGGGTACCTACGAGCAGTACTTC. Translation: CASSQEGRGTYEQYF.

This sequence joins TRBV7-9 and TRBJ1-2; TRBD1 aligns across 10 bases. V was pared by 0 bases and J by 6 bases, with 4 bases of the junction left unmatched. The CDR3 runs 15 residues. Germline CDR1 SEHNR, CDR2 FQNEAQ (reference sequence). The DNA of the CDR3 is TGTGCCAGCAGCTTAGCGACGGGACAGGGGAATGGCTACACCTTC. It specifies CASSLATGQGNGYTF.

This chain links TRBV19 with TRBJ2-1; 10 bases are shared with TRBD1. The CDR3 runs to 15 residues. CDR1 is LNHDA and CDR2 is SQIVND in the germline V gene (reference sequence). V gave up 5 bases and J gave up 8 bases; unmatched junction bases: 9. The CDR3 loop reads CASSPTGQGLDEQFF. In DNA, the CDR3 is TGTGCCAGTAGTCCGACGGGACAGGGGCTGGATGAGCAGTTCTTC. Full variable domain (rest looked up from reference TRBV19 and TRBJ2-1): DGGITQSPKYLFRKEGQNVTLSCEQNLNHDAMYWYRQDPGQGLRLIYYSQIVNDFQKGDIAEGYSVSREKKESFPLTVTSAQKNPTAFYLCASSPTGQGLDEQFFGPGTRLTVL.

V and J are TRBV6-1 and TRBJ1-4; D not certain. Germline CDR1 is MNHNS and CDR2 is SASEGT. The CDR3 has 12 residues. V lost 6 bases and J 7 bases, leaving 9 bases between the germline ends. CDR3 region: CASRSSSEKLFF. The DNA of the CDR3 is TGTGCCAGCAGGAGCTCGAGTGAAAAACTGTTTTTT.

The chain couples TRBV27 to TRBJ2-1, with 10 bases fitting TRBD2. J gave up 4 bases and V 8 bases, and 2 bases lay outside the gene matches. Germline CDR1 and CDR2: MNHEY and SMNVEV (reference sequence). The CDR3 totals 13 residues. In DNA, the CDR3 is TGTGCCAGCGAGGGACTAGCGTACAATGAGCAGTTCTTC. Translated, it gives CASEGLAYNEQFF.

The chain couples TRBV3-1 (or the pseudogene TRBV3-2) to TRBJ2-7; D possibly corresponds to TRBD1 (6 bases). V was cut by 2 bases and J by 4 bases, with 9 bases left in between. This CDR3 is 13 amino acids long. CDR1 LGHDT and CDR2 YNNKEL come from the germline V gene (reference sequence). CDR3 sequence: CASSQRGTYEQYF. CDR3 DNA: TGTGCCAGCAGCCAAAGAGGGACATACGAGCAGTACTTC.

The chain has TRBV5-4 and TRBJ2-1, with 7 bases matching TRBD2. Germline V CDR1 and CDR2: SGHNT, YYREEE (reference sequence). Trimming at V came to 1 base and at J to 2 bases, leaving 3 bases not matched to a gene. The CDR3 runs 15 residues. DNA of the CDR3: TGTGCCAGCAGCTTGAACAGCGGGACCTACAATGAGCAGTTCTTC. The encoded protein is CASSLNSGTYNEQFF.

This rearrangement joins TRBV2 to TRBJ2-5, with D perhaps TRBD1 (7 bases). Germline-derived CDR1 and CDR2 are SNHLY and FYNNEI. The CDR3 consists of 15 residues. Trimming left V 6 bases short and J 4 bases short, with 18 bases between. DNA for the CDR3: TGTGCCAGCAGGACCCGACGACAGGGAGGAGAGACCCAGTACTTC. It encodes CASRTRRQGGETQYF. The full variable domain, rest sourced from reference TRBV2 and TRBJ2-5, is EPEVTQTPSHQVTQMGQEVILRCVPISNHLYFYWYRQILGQKVEFLVSFYNNEISEKSEIFDDQFSVERPDGSNFTLKIRSTKLEDSAMYFCASRTRRQGGETQYFGPGTRLLVL.

CDR3 loop: CASSLGGLGVRNEQFF. CDR3 nucleotides: TGTGCCAGCAGTTTAGGGGGGTTGGGCGTTCGCAATGAGCAGTTCTTC. The chain recombines TRBV28 with TRBJ2-1; D is perhaps TRBD2 (6 bases). The CDR3 loop spans 16 amino acids. The germline V and J ends were trimmed by 2 bases and 6 bases, with 17 bases remaining between them. CDR1 and CDR2 (germline): MDHEN, SYDVKM.

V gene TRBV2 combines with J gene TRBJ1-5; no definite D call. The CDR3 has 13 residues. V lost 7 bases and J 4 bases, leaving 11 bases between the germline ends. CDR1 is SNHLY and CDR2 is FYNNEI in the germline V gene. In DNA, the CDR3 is TGTGCCAGCACCGAGGGTCCAAATCAGCCCCAGCATTTT. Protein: CASTEGPNQPQHF.